This entry describes one T cell receptor (beta chain). This CDR3 is 13 amino acids long. Germline CDR1 reads SGHNT; CDR2 reads YYREEE (reference sequence). J gave up 6 bases and V 4 bases, and 6 bases lay outside the gene matches. This record comes from a study of technical replicates of blood from several donors. Profiling relied on immunoSEQ multiplex PCR, and the TCRdb table lists in-frame clones only, not all of them. The sample has 51,000 or so clones; about 90% are singletons. The chain links TRBV5-4 to TRBJ1-2; TRBD1 matches at 7 bases. The TCR was taken from a human donor in good health. Some clones in this sample may be carry-over from other donors' samples. Sequencing input: PBMCs. CDR3 in DNA: TGTGCCAGCAGCACACAGGGGTGGGATGGCTACACCTTC. Its translation is CASSTQGWDGYTF. The full variable domain, with the rest looked up from reference TRBV5-4 and TRBJ1-2, is ETGVTQSPTHLIKTRGQQVTLRCSSQSGHNTVSWYQQALGQGPQFIFQYYREEENGRGNFPPRFSGLQFPNYSSELNVNALELDDSALYLCASSTQGWDGYTFGSGTRLTVV.